This is a list of T cell receptor beta chains from one sample in a study of blood T cells in healthy people across ages. TCRdb analysed the 5' RACE reads with MiXCR anew, one entry per CDR3 protein. The sample includes 1.2 million to 1.5 million distinct CDR3 sequences, almost 60% of them seen just once. The sequencing input was blood. These receptors all come from a man between 18 and 29 years old in good health. The CDR3 runs from the conserved cysteine through the conserved F or W. D genes are given only for firm matches. Some rows have no size entry. The others give once, few or many, or a class for an expanded clone.

>14|.|.|TRBV6-2/TRBV6-3|TRBJ1-1
TGTGCCAGCAGGAATCAAGGGGTTACGGCTGAAGCTTTCTTT
CASRNQGVTAEAFF
>13|.|.|TRBV28|TRBJ1-1
TGTGCCAGCAGTCCCTGGGGGGCCGGTGAAGCTTTCTTT
CASSPWGAGEAFF
>16|.|.|TRBV12-3/TRBV12-4|TRBJ2-7
TGTGCCAGCAGTTTATATCGGCGGGGGCCCGACTACGAGCAGTACTTC
CASSLYRRGPDYEQYF
>15|.|.|TRBV4-1|TRBJ2-2
TGCGCCAGCAGCCGGAATCCAGGGTTCACCGGGGAGCTGTTTTTT
CASSRNPGFTGELFF
>16|.|.|TRBV5-1|TRBJ2-5
TGCGCCAGCAGCTTGGAGGGTCTGGCCTCACAAGAGACCCAGTACTTC
CASSLEGLASQETQYF
>15|.|.|TRBV5-1|TRBJ2-1
TGCGCCAGCAGCATCGGACTACCCTCCTACAATGAGCAGTTCTTC
CASSIGLPSYNEQFF
>13|.|.|TRBV20-1|TRBJ2-7
TGCAGTGCCAAAAGGGGTAGCTCCTACGAGCAGTACTTC
CSAKRGSSYEQYF
>15|.|.|TRBV4-1|TRBJ1-1
TGCGCCAGCAGCGACAGGCTAAACATGAACACTGAAGCTTTCTTT
CASSDRLNMNTEAFF
>15|.|.|TRBV25-1|TRBJ1-2
TGTGCCAGCAGTGATAGGGCCCTTACTAACTATGGCTACACCTTC
CASSDRALTNYGYTF
>12|.|.|TRBV7-9|TRBJ2-1
TGTGCCAGCATAGGGGTCAACTACGAGCAGTTCTTC
CASIGVNYEQFF
>14|TRBD2|.|TRBV9|TRBJ2-7
TGTGCCAGCACCCCGGGACTAGCTTACCACGAGCAGTACTTC
CASTPGLAYHEQYF
>13|.|once|TRBV20-1|TRBJ1-1
TGCAGTGCTAGACCGGGAGGGAACACTGAAGCTTTCTTT
CSARPGGNTEAFF
>13|.|few|TRBV10-3|TRBJ2-7
TGTGCCACATTAAGGACTGAAACCTACGAGCAGTACTTC
CATLRTETYEQYF
>13|.|.|TRBV6-2/TRBV6-3|TRBJ1-1
TGTGCCAGCAGAACGACAGGCGGGACTGAAGCTTTCTTT
CASRTTGGTEAFF
>13|.|once|TRBV29-1|TRBJ1-1
TGCAGCAATTTGGGCGGAGGGAACACTGAAGCTTTCTTT
CSNLGGGNTEAFF
>10|.|.|TRBV29-1|TRBJ2-1
TGCAGCGTTGTAGGCTGTGAGCAGTTCTTC
CSVVGCEQFF
>16|.|.|TRBV12-3/TRBV12-4|TRBJ2-3
TGTGCCAGCAGACATTCATCGGCGGGAATCACAGATACGCAGTATTTT
CASRHSSAGITDTQYF